These T cell receptor beta chains were read from a single sample in a study of shared clonotypes between healthy human individuals. Sequenced by immunoSEQ multiplex PCR; TCRdb stores in-frame clones only, minus some. The table shows over a million clones, with around four fifths occurring only once. The sequenced sample consisted of memory CD4+ T cells sorted from blood. Receptors originate from a man aged 18 to 30 in good health. CDR3s include the opening cysteine and the closing phenylalanine or tryptophan. The order of the fields is D gene, V gene, J gene, clone size, CDR3 protein, CDR3 DNA. A D gene is named only where the DNA matches it firmly. Expanded clones get a size class; other rows say once, few or many, or leave the size out.

.	TRBV5-3	TRBJ1-2	many	CARSPTGPGYYGYTF	TGTGCCAGAAGCCCGACAGGCCCTGGGTACTATGGCTACACCTTC
.	TRBV4-1	TRBJ1-2	.	CASSQEPGPLRGYTF	TGCGCCAGCAGCCAAGAACCGGGACCACTAAGGGGCTACACCTTC
.	TRBV29-1	TRBJ2-1	.	CSVWSIEQFF	TGCAGCGTTTGGTCGATCGAGCAGTTCTTC
.	TRBV10-3	TRBJ2-5	few	CAIRELVGETQYF	TGTGCCATCAGGGAGCTAGTAGGCGAGACCCAGTACTTC
TRBD2	TRBV7-8	TRBJ2-5	.	CASSPPSGTTETQYF	TGTGCCAGCAGCCCGCCTTCCGGGACTACGGAGACCCAGTACTTC
.	TRBV28	TRBJ1-2	many	CASTLTKGYGYTF	TGTGCCAGCACCCTCACAAAGGGCTATGGCTACACCTTC
TRBD2	TRBV19	TRBJ2-1	once	CASSIGLAGSEQFF	TGTGCCAGTAGTATCGGACTAGCGGGTAGTGAGCAGTTCTTC
TRBD1	TRBV6-1	TRBJ2-7	many	CASSEAGGPYEQYF	TGTGCCAGCAGTGAAGCAGGGGGCCCCTACGAGCAGTACTTC
.	TRBV7-2	TRBJ2-3	.	CASSYRARGDTQYF	TGTGCCAGCAGCTACCGGGCCAGGGGCGATACGCAGTATTTT
.	TRBV12-5	TRBJ2-1	once	CASGLVPHIDEQFF	TGTGCTAGTGGTTTGGTACCCCATATAGATGAGCAGTTCTTC
TRBD1	TRBV7-9	TRBJ1-2	.	CASSPGQGGKGYTF	TGTGCCAGCAGCCCCGGACAGGGCGGAAAAGGCTACACCTTC
.	TRBV7-2	TRBJ2-7	.	CASSSTLAGSYEQYF	TGTGCCAGCAGCTCTACTCTAGCCGGTTCCTACGAGCAGTACTTC
TRBD2	TRBV9	TRBJ2-1	.	CASSSRGGLLTYNEQFF	TGTGCCAGCAGCTCTCGGGGAGGGCTTTTAACCTACAATGAGCAGTTCTTC
.	TRBV7-9	TRBJ2-6	.	CASTRDSGANVLTF	TGTGCCAGCACCCGGGACTCTGGGGCCAACGTCCTGACTTTC
.	TRBV6-1	TRBJ2-7	.	CASLHPFSYEQYF	TGTGCCAGCCTACACCCCTTTTCCTACGAGCAGTACTTC
TRBD2	TRBV11-3	TRBJ2-7	many	CASSPGTNVYEQYF	TGTGCCAGCAGCCCAGGGACTAACGTCTACGAGCAGTACTTC
.	TRBV7-2	TRBJ2-1	.	CASSFQRSTYNEQFF	TGTGCCAGCAGCTTCCAGCGGAGCACCTACAATGAGCAGTTCTTC
TRBD1	TRBV7-9	TRBJ2-1	.	CASSSSFVTGGYNEQFF	TGTGCCAGCAGCTCCAGTTTTGTGACAGGGGGCTACAATGAGCAGTTCTTC
TRBD1	TRBV11-1	TRBJ2-7	.	CASSQGGQARQYF	TGTGCCAGCAGCCAAGGTGGACAGGCTCGGCAGTACTTC
.	TRBV7-2	TRBJ1-2	once	CASSSYSSYGYTF	TGTGCCAGCAGCTCATACTCTAGCTATGGCTACACCTTC
.	TRBV13	TRBJ2-3	.	CASSWLGAPADTQYF	TGTGCCAGCAGCTGGTTGGGGGCCCCCGCAGATACGCAGTATTTT
TRBD2	TRBV28	TRBJ2-1	.	CASSSSGGYNEQFF	TGTGCCAGCAGTTCTAGCGGGGGGTACAATGAGCAGTTCTTC
.	TRBV28	TRBJ1-1	.	CASREGTGSGTEAFF	TGTGCCAGCAGGGAGGGAACAGGGAGTGGCACTGAAGCTTTCTTT
TRBD1	TRBV28	TRBJ1-6	few	CASSSGDRVNSPLHF	TGTGCCAGCAGTTCCGGGGACAGGGTAAATTCACCCCTCCACTTT
TRBD1	TRBV6-1	TRBJ2-1	.	CASKSGTGGNEQFF	TGTGCCAGCAAATCCGGGACAGGGGGTAATGAGCAGTTCTTC
.	TRBV7-9	TRBJ1-3	few	CASSPLTGSGNTIYF	TGTGCCAGCAGCCCTTTGACTGGGTCTGGAAACACCATATATTTT
.	TRBV10-3	TRBJ1-1	few	CAISEDSHEAFF	TGTGCCATCAGTGAGGACAGTCATGAAGCTTTCTTT
.	TRBV7-2	TRBJ2-7	.	CASSLVSSSYEQYF	TGTGCCAGCAGCTTGGTATCTAGTTCCTACGAGCAGTACTTC
.	TRBV29-1	TRBJ1-4	few	CSVRGGHEKLFF	TGCAGCGTTAGAGGGGGGCATGAAAAACTGTTTTTT
.	TRBV5-4	TRBJ2-3	.	CASSLPGLQGDTQYF	TGTGCCAGCAGCTTACCGGGCCTCCAGGGAGATACGCAGTATTTT
TRBD1	TRBV11-2	TRBJ2-2	.	CASSYRTGANTGELFF	TGTGCCAGCAGCTATCGGACAGGGGCGAACACCGGGGAGCTGTTTTTT
.	TRBV7-2	TRBJ2-5	.	CASSRRGTEPQETQYF	TGTGCCAGCAGCCGCCGAGGGACGGAGCCCCAAGAGACCCAGTACTTC
.	TRBV6-1	TRBJ2-1	.	CASSEPGAEQFF	TGTGCCAGCAGTGAGCCAGGGGCTGAGCAGTTCTTC
TRBD1	TRBV4-1	TRBJ1-4	.	CASSQTGVNEKLFF	TGCGCCAGCAGCCAGACAGGGGTTAATGAAAAACTGTTTTTT
.	TRBV7-8	TRBJ1-6	.	CASSPMQGNSPLHF	TGTGCCAGCAGCCCAATGCAGGGTAATTCACCCCTCCACTTT
.	TRBV27	TRBJ2-3	.	CASSRPRGDGTDTQYF	TGTGCCAGCAGTCGCCCTCGGGGCGACGGCACAGATACGCAGTATTTT
TRBD2	TRBV4-3	TRBJ2-7	.	CASSQGPGLASHEQYF	TGCGCCAGCAGCCAAGGACCGGGACTAGCGTCGCACGAGCAGTACTTC
TRBD2	TRBV7-9	TRBJ2-3	.	CASSLSGRAGTDTQYF	TGTGCCAGCAGCTTAAGCGGGAGGGCCGGGACAGATACGCAGTATTTT
TRBD2	TRBV10-2	TRBJ2-2	few	CASSATSGRNTGELFF	TGCGCCAGCAGTGCCACTAGCGGGAGGAACACCGGGGAGCTGTTTTTT
TRBD1	TRBV11-1	TRBJ1-1	many	CASGQTGASEAFF	TGTGCCAGCGGCCAAACAGGGGCGTCTGAAGCTTTCTTT
.	TRBV9	TRBJ2-1	.	CASSPRLGSSYNEQFF	TGTGCCAGCAGCCCCCGACTAGGGAGCTCCTACAATGAGCAGTTCTTC
.	TRBV30	TRBJ1-6	.	CAWSVPRAGRVVPTPLHF	TGTGCCTGGAGTGTACCCAGGGCAGGGAGGGTCGTACCAACACCCCTCCACTTT
.	TRBV28	TRBJ2-1	.	CASSQREGANEQFF	TGTGCCAGCAGTCAGCGAGAAGGGGCGAATGAGCAGTTCTTC
.	TRBV10-1	TRBJ2-2	.	CASSPGSANTGELFF	TGCGCCAGCAGTCCCGGGTCCGCGAACACCGGGGAGCTGTTTTTT
TRBD1	TRBV6-6	TRBJ2-7	.	CASSYRTGSYEQYF	TGTGCCAGCAGTTATAGGACAGGGTCCTACGAGCAGTACTTC
TRBD1	TRBV6-5	TRBJ2-7	.	CASSFTRDRGEQYF	TGTGCCAGCAGCTTCACCCGGGACAGGGGAGAGCAGTACTTC